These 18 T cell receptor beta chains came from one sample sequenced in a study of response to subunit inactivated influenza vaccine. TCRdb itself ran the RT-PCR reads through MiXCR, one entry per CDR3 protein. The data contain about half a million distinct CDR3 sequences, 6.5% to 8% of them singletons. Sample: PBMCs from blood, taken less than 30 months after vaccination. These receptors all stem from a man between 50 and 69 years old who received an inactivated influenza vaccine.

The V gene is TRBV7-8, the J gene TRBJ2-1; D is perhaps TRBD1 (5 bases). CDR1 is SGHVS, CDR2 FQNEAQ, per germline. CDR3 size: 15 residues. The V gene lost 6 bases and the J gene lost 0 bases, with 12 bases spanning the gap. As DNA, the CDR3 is TGTGCCAGCAGGCCGACAGTCTCCTCCTACAATGAGCAGTTCTTC. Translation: CASRPTVSSYNEQFF.

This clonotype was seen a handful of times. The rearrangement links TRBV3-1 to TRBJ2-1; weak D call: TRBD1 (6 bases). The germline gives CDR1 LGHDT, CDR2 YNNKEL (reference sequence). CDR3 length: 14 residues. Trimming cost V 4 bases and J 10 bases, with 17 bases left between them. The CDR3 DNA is TGTGCCAGCAGCCTGTCGCAGGGGTATGGGGAGCAGTTCTTC. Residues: CASSLSQGYGEQFF.

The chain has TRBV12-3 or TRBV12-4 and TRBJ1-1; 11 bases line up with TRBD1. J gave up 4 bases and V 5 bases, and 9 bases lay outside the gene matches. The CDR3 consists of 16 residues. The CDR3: CASSPRTGGAPTEAFF. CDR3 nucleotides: TGTGCCAGCAGTCCTCGGACAGGGGGCGCCCCCACTGAAGCTTTCTTT.

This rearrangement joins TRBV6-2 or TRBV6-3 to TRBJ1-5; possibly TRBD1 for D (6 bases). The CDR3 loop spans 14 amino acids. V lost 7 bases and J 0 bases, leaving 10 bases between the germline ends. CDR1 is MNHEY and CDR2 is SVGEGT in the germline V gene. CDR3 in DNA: TGTGCCAGCACTAGGGGGAATAGCAATCAGCCCCAGCATTTT. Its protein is CASTRGNSNQPQHF.

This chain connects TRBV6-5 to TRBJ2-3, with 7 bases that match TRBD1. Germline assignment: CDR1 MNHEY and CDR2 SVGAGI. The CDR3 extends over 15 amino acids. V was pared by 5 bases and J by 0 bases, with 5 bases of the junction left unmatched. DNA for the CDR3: TGTGCCAGCAGTAACAGGGGTTCTAGCACAGATACGCAGTATTTT. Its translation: CASSNRGSSTDTQYF.

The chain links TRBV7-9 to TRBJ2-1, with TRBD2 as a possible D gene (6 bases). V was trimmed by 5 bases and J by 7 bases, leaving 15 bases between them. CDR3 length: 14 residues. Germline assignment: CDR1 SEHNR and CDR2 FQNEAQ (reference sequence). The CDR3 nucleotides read TGTGCCAGCAGCGGGAGGCCCGTTACAAATGAGCAGTTCTTC. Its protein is CASSGRPVTNEQFF.

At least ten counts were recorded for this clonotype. CDR3 region: CASSSGTTVEETQYF. In DNA form, the CDR3 reads TGCGCCAGCAGCTCCGGGACCACGGTAGAGGAGACCCAGTACTTC. This chain connects TRBV5-1 to TRBJ2-5; the D call may be TRBD1 or TRBD2 (5 bases each). CDR3 length: 15 amino acids. The germline CDR1 and CDR2 sequences are SGHRS and YFSETQ. V gave up 3 bases and J gave up 5 bases, with 17 bases separating them. The full variable domain, its missing parts supplied by reference TRBV5-1 and TRBJ2-5, is KAGVTQTPRYLIKTRGQQVTLSCSPISGHRSVSWYQQTPGQGLQFLFEYFSETQRNKGNFPGRFSGRQFSNSRSEMNVSTLELGDSALYLCASSSGTTVEETQYFGPGTRLLVL.

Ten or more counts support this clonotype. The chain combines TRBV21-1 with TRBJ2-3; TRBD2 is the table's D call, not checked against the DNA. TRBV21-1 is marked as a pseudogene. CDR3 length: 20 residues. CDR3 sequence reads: CASSIRSGLRLAGVLDTQYF. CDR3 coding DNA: TGTGCCAGCAGCATAAGAAGCGGCCTTAGACTAGCGGGGGTTCTTGATACGCAGTATTTT.

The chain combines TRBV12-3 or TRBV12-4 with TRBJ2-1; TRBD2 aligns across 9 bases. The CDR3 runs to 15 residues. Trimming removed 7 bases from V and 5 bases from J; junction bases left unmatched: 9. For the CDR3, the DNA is TGTGCCAGCATCCGAGCGGGACTAGCAAACAATGAGCAGTTCTTC. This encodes CASIRAGLANNEQFF.

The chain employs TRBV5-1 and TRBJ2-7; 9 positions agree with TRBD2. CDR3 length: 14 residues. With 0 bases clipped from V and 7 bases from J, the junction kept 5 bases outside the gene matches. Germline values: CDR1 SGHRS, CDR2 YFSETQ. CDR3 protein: CASSLEGLAGEQYF. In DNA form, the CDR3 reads TGCGCCAGCAGCTTGGAGGGCCTAGCGGGGGAGCAGTACTTC.

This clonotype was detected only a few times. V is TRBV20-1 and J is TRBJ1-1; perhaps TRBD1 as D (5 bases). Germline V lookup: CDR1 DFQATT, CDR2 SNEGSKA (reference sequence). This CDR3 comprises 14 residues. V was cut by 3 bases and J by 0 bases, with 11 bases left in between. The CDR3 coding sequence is TGCAGTGCTAGTAGCCTACAGGTGAACACTGAAGCTTTCTTT. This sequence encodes CSASSLQVNTEAFF.

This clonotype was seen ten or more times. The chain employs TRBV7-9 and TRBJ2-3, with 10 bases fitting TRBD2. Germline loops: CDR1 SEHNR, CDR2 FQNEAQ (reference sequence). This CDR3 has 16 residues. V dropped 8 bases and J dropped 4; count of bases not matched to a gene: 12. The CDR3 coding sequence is TGTGCCAGCGCCTTATTAGCGGGAGGCCGCGCAGATACGCAGTATTTT. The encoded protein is CASALLAGGRADTQYF.

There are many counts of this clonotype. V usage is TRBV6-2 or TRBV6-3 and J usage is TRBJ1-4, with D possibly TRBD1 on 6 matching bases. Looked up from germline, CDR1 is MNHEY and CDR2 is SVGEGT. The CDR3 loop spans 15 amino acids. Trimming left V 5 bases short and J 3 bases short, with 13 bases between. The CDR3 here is CASSRLGTSNEKLFF. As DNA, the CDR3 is TGTGCCAGCAGTCGACTCGGGACATCTAATGAAAAACTGTTTTTT.

CDR3 loop: CASSQDPGQGGNEQFF. The CDR3 DNA reads TGCGCCAGCAGCCAAGACCCGGGACAGGGGGGCAATGAGCAGTTCTTC. V is TRBV4-1 and J is TRBJ2-1; 11 bases fit TRBD1. The V and J ends lost 0 bases and 6 bases, in that order; junction bases with no gene match: 4. CDR1 is MGHRA and CDR2 is YSYEKL in the germline V gene. This CDR3 region has 16 residues.

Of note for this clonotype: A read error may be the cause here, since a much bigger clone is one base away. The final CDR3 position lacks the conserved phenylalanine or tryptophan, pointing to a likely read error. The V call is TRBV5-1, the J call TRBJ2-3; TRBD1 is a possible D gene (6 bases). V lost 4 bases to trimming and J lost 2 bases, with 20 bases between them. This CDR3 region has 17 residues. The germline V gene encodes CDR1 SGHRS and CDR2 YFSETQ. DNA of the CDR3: TGCGCCAGCAGCCGCCGGGACACAAAATATGACACAGATACGCAGTATCTT. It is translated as CASSRRDTKYDTDTQYL.

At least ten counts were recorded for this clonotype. CDR3 loop: CSAEGADYNTGELFF. CDR3 DNA: TGCAGTGCAGAGGGGGCGGATTATAACACCGGGGAGCTGTTTTTT. The genes are TRBV20-1 and TRBJ2-2; TRBD1 matches at 7 bases. The V gene's germline CDR1 is DFQATT and CDR2 SNEGSKA (reference sequence). There are 15 residues in the CDR3. V gave up 6 bases and J gave up 2 bases; unmatched junction bases: 9.

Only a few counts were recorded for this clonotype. CDR3 bases: TGTGCCACCAGCAGAGGGAGGGTCCCAGGAAACACCATATATTTT. The encoded protein is CATSRGRVPGNTIYF. The rearrangement links TRBV15 to TRBJ1-3; D unclear. This CDR3 region has 15 residues. V lost 1 base to trimming and J lost 4 bases, with 11 bases between them. Germline V CDR1 and CDR2: LNHNV, YYDKDF (reference sequence).

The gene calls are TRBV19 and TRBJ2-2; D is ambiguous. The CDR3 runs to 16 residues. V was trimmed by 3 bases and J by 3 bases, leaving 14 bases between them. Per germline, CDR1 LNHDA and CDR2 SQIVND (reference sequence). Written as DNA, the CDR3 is TGTGCCAGTAGTATTGGAGAGACGGTTTACACCGGGGAGCTGTTTTTT. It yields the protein CASSIGETVYTGELFF.